The clone carrying this TCR beta chain was seen at least ten times. No antigen is known for it. A unique molecular identifier was attached to every TCR cDNA molecule. TCRdb redid the calling of the 5' RACE reads with MiXCR, one entry per CDR3 protein. The profile shows 85,000 to 100,000 distinct CDR3 sequences, 9.5% to 15% of them singletons. These data originate in a study of spatial heterogeneity in lung cancer. Study observations and caveats: Ubiquitous expanded tumor TCRs surfaced in blood more at resection than they did at follow-up.

Time point defined: sample taken at primary tumor resection. No cells were sorted before sequencing. The whole RNA sequenced was extracted from tumor, nontumor lung or frozen PBMC. The sequencing here drew on PBMCs, taken at surgery. The receptor was isolated from a male donor with early-stage non-small cell lung cancer.

The CDR3 here is CASSTLRGPNYGYTF. CDR3 nucleotides: TGTGCCAGCAGCACCTTGCGAGGACCCAACTATGGCTACACCTTC. The genes are TRBV7-8 and TRBJ1-2; D unresolved. The CDR3 sequence is 15 residues long. CDR1 and CDR2 from the germline V gene are SGHVS and FQNEAQ. Trimming left V 5 bases short and J 2 bases short, with 15 bases between.